The 3 T cell receptor beta chains reported below all come from one sample, sequenced in a study of blood T cell repertoires in COVID-19. Sequencing was performed with immunoSEQ multiplex PCR; in TCRdb, only in-frame clones are kept and a portion is missing. Of fewer than 500,000 clones in the sample, approximately 90% were seen once. The sequencing input was peripheral blood. Every receptor here comes from a woman aged 25 to 39 with acute or convalescent COVID-19.

The chain employs TRBV19 and TRBJ2-3; 8 bases fit TRBD2. Germline V gives CDR1 LNHDA, CDR2 SQIVND (reference sequence). The J segment lost 5 bases and the V segment lost 1 base, leaving 8 bases of the junction unmatched. CDR3 length: 16 amino acids. The CDR3 DNA reads as TGTGCCAGTAGTATAGGAGGGGCGGGGGGAGTAGATACGCAGTATTTT. Translated: CASSIGGAGGVDTQYF.

This chain links TRBV7-2 with TRBJ2-3; D uncertain. This CDR3 comprises 8 residues. Germline V gene data show CDR1 as SGHTA and CDR2 as FQGNSA. V lost 4 bases, J lost 14 bases, and 4 bases lay in between. For the CDR3, the DNA is TGTGCCAGCAGCTCCCTGTATTTT. Translating gives CASSSLYF.

The chain employs TRBV18 and TRBJ1-4; TRBD1 might be the D (6 bases). Trimming took off 0 bases at V and 7 bases at J, with 12 bases between the two ends. This CDR3 comprises 15 residues. Germline CDR1 KGHSH, CDR2 LQKENI. CDR3 loop: CASSPPQGQGEKLFF. The CDR3 DNA is TGTGCCAGCTCACCACCGCAGGGGCAAGGTGAAAAACTGTTTTTT.